One sample yielded the 14 T cell receptor beta chains listed below, sequenced in a study of CDR3 diversity in severe acne. TCRdb reprocessed the PCR reads via MiXCR and lists one record per CDR3 protein. Of over 90,000 distinct CDR3 sequences in the sample, roughly 51% were seen once. Sequencing input: blood. Receptors originate from a male donor with acne.

A remark on this clonotype: A read error may explain this, as a much larger clone is one base away. The rearrangement joins TRBV6-5 to TRBJ2-5, with a tentative D call TRBD1 (5 bases). Germline CDR1 reads MNHEY; CDR2 reads SVGAGI. The CDR3 consists of 15 residues. Trimming cost V 2 bases and J 7 bases, with 17 bases left between them. Here the CDR3 DNA reads TGTGCCAGCAGTTACAGTGGACACACCGAAGGGACCCAGTACTTC. Amino acids: CASSYSGHTEGTQYF.

The chain has TRBV25-1 and TRBJ2-5; 13 nucleotides agree with TRBD2. With 6 bases clipped from V and 0 bases from J, the junction kept 7 bases outside the gene matches. CDR1 and CDR2 from the germline V gene are MGHDK and SYGVNS. The CDR3 totals 17 residues. The CDR3 DNA is TGTGCCAGCAGCCGGACTAGCGGGAGTGTGTACCAAGAGACCCAGTACTTC. Translation gives CASSRTSGSVYQETQYF.

In this sample, this clonotype turned up a few times. The chain recombines TRBV20-1 with TRBJ2-7; 13 bases align to TRBD2. The germline V gene encodes CDR1 DFQATT and CDR2 SNEGSKA (reference sequence). The CDR3 consists of 17 residues. The V and J ends lost 0 bases and 6 bases, in that order; junction bases with no gene match: 11. This chain's CDR3 is CSARDVTSGRDFFEQYF. For the CDR3, the DNA is TGCAGTGCTAGAGATGTAACTAGCGGGAGGGACTTTTTCGAGCAGTACTTC.

Notes on this clonotype: Without the conserved terminal phenylalanine or tryptophan, this CDR3 likely stems from a read error. The limits of the CDR3 on the DNA are not certain, so only TCRdb's listed CDR3 is given. The V call is TRBV7-9, the J call TRBJ2-5; the table names TRBD2, a call not compared with the DNA. The CDR3 is 10 residues long, counting both termini. Germline CDR1 SEHNR, CDR2 FQNEAQ (reference sequence). The CDR3 region is CASSGGTSGT.

The chain links TRBV11-2 to TRBJ1-5; D unresolved. The CDR3 sequence is 16 residues long. V dropped 2 bases and J dropped 0 bases, with 11 bases sitting between them. Germline CDR1 SGHAT, CDR2 FQNNGV. In DNA form, the CDR3 reads TGTGCCAGCAGCTTAATGGGAGAACTTAGCAATCAGCCCCAGCATTTT. It translates to CASSLMGELSNQPQHF.

The chain employs TRBV4-3 and TRBJ1-1, with D unclear. Trimming took off 0 bases at V and 5 bases at J, with 10 bases between the two ends. The CDR3 consists of 14 residues. The germline gives CDR1 LGHNA, CDR2 YSLEER. CDR3 residues: CASSQDSVGTEAFF. In DNA form, the CDR3 reads TGCGCCAGCAGCCAAGACAGCGTGGGGACTGAAGCTTTCTTT.

The rearrangement uses TRBV18 and TRBJ1-1; maybe TRBD1 (5 bases). The germline gives CDR1 KGHSH, CDR2 LQKENI. The CDR3 is 13 residues long. V dropped 3 bases and J dropped 4 bases, with 9 bases sitting between them. DNA for the CDR3: TGTGCCAGCTCACCTCAGGGAGGCACTGAAGCTTTCTTT. This codes for CASSPQGGTEAFF.

As to this clonotype: Just one base apart from a much larger clone, this may be a read error. J is TRBJ1-6 and V is TRBV7-9, with D uncertain. This CDR3 comprises 14 residues. The germline V and J ends were trimmed by 1 base and 9 bases, with 10 bases remaining between them. Germline V gene data show CDR1 as SEHNR and CDR2 as FQNEAQ (reference sequence). The CDR3 loop is CASSLDMESSPLHF. The CDR3 DNA sequence: TGTGCCAGCAGCTTAGATATGGAGTCTTCACCCCTCCACTTT.

Only one count was recorded for this clonotype. The CDR3 end shows no conserved phenylalanine or tryptophan, and so a read error is likely. The chain employs TRBV7-6 and TRBJ2-1; 8 bases are shared with TRBD2. V lost 5 bases, J lost 12 bases, and 3 bases stayed unmatched. CDR1 is SGHVS, CDR2 FNYEAQ, per germline. The CDR3 has 11 residues. The CDR3 region is CASSTGLAQFS. In DNA form, the CDR3 reads TGTGCCAGCAGCACCGGACTAGCGCAGTTCTCC.

This clonotype was counted at least ten times. The chain has TRBV5-1 and TRBJ2-3; perhaps TRBD1 as D (6 bases). The V gene's germline CDR1 is SGHRS and CDR2 YFSETQ. The ends were cut back, 5 bases at V and 3 bases at J, with 13 bases in the middle. The CDR3 totals 14 residues. CDR3 protein: CASSWSTGTDTQYF. The CDR3 bases are TGCGCCAGCAGTTGGTCCACAGGGACAGATACGCAGTATTTT.

This clonotype was detected many times. The V gene is TRBV10-3, the J gene TRBJ1-1; D is unclear. V lost 4 bases and J lost 3, with 12 bases in between. Germline CDR1 and CDR2: ENHRY and SYGVKD. There are 14 residues in the CDR3. CDR3 protein: CAISGGPRDTEAFF. The CDR3 DNA sequence: TGTGCCATCAGTGGCGGACCCCGGGACACTGAAGCTTTCTTT.

This clonotype was found many times. V is TRBV5-1 and J is TRBJ2-7; 7 nucleotides agree with TRBD2. The V gene end was trimmed by 2 bases and the J gene end by 3 bases; junction bases not matched to a gene: 11. The CDR3 loop spans 16 amino acids. Germline V gene lookup returns CDR1 SGHRS and CDR2 YFSETQ. CDR3 loop: CASSLQTSHQHYEQYF. In DNA form, the CDR3 reads TGCGCCAGCAGCTTACAGACTAGCCATCAACACTACGAGCAGTACTTC.

The rearrangement uses TRBV7-9 and TRBJ1-2, with a tentative D call TRBD1 (5 bases). CDR1 is SEHNR and CDR2 is FQNEAQ in the germline V gene (reference sequence). This CDR3 contains 15 residues. V was cut by 2 bases and J by 2 bases, with 12 bases left in between. For the CDR3, the DNA is TGTGCCAGCAGCTTATCGACAGACATCAACTATGGCTACACCTTC. The encoded protein is CASSLSTDINYGYTF.

This clonotype was seen a handful of times. The chain links TRBV18 to TRBJ2-7; 7 nucleotides line up with TRBD1. The CDR3 runs to 13 residues. Germline lookup yields CDR1 KGHSH and CDR2 LQKENI. V lost 5 bases, J lost 6 bases, and 7 bases stayed unmatched. The CDR3 DNA sequence: TGTGCCAGCTCAGACGCCCCAGGGGGCGAGCAGTACTTC. It is translated as CASSDAPGGEQYF.